This T cell receptor beta chain was identified during a study of T cells after yellow fever vaccination. Whole-study results and caveats: Just a small share of clonotypes turned up in the CD4 compartment as well as the CD8 compartment.

Per the germline V gene, CDR1 is SGHAT and CDR2 is FQDESV (reference sequence). This CDR3 has 16 amino acids. V was clipped by 5 bases and J by 1 base, with 17 bases between them. This clonotype was seen only a few times. The antigen remains unidentified. By 5'RACE template switching, TCR cDNA was produced, with a universal primer site and UMIs added in the process. One entry per CDR3 protein results from TCRdb running MiXCR on the 5' RACE reads. The data hold fewer than 100,000 distinct CDR3 sequences, with 5.8% observed a single time. V is TRBV11-1 and J is TRBJ1-1; perhaps TRBD1 as D (5 bases). The receptor's source is a man between 18 and 29 years old who received the YFV17D yellow fever vaccine. Sequencing used CD8+ T cells sorted from PBMCs, obtained 10 days after the yellow fever booster vaccination. CDR3 protein: CASSPPGGGGNTEAFF. The CDR3 DNA reads TGTGCCAGCAGCCCCCCCGGGGGAGGTGGGAACACTGAAGCTTTCTTT. Full variable domain (remainder filled in from reference TRBV11-1 and TRBJ1-1): EAEVAQSPRYKITEKSQAVAFWCDPISGHATLYWYRQILGQGPELLVQFQDESVVDDSQLPKDRFSAERLKGVDSTLKIQPAELGDSAMYLCASSPPGGGGNTEAFFGQGTRLTVV.